A selection of T cell receptor beta chains follows, all from one sample in a study of blood T cells in healthy people across ages. TCRdb fed the 5' RACE reads into MiXCR, producing one record per CDR3 protein. The sample comprises 1.5 million to 2 million distinct CDR3 sequences, approximately 50% of which are singletons, and 2.1% rests with the top ten. The specimen was blood. Receptors originate from a woman aged 40 to 49 in good health. CDR3s include the opening cysteine and the closing phenylalanine or tryptophan. Each record gives: D gene, J gene, V gene, clone size, CDR3 protein, CDR3 DNA. D genes are given only for firm matches. Not all rows give a size; the values are once, few, many and, for expanded clones, a class.

TRBD2 TRBJ2-1 TRBV6-1 - CASSVAGQSSYNEQFF TGTGCCAGCAGCGTAGCGGGTCAGAGCTCCTACAATGAGCAGTTCTTC
TRBD1 TRBJ2-7 TRBV20-1 - CSASTGAYLYEQYF TGCAGTGCTTCCACAGGGGCCTACTTGTACGAGCAGTACTTC
- TRBJ2-1 TRBV29-1 - CSFASAGEGEQFF TGCAGCTTTGCCTCGGCAGGGGAGGGTGAGCAGTTCTTC
TRBD2 TRBJ2-1 TRBV6-6 - CASSYSSGGAMNEQFF TGTGCCAGCAGTTACTCGAGCGGGGGGGCGATGAATGAGCAGTTCTTC
- TRBJ2-3 TRBV5-1 - CASSLGTFQGGTQYF TGCGCCAGCAGCCTCGGGACTTTTCAGGGCGGTACGCAGTATTTT
- TRBJ2-5 TRBV20-1 few CSARVVGAQTQYF TGCAGTGCTAGAGTCGTAGGGGCCCAGACCCAGTACTTC
- TRBJ1-5 TRBV10-3 - CAISPGQSSNQPQHF TGTGCCATCAGTCCTGGACAGTCTAGCAATCAGCCCCAGCATTTT
- TRBJ2-5 TRBV27 - CASSSVLGAYNEQYF TGTGCCAGCAGTTCCGTCTTAGGGGCGTACAATGAGCAGTACTTC
TRBD1 TRBJ2-5 TRBV20-1 - CSAHNAGGAGETQYF TGCAGTGCTCATAACGCAGGGGGCGCAGGGGAGACCCAGTACTTC
- TRBJ1-5 TRBV3-1 - CASSQGVGRRNGDQPQHF TGTGCCAGCAGCCAAGGAGTCGGCCGCCGGAACGGCGATCAGCCCCAGCATTTT
- TRBJ2-1 TRBV20-1 - CSARDYGSTSSPSEQFF TGCAGTGCTAGAGATTATGGCTCCACCTCTTCTCCTAGTGAGCAGTTCTTC
- TRBJ1-4 TRBV12-3/TRBV12-4 - CASSFHRQGEKLFF TGTGCCAGCAGTTTTCACAGGCAGGGTGAAAAACTGTTTTTT
TRBD1 TRBJ2-5 TRBV11-2 - CASSLQDRVFFGTQYF TGTGCCAGCAGCTTACAGGACAGGGTGTTTTTCGGGACCCAGTACTTC
- TRBJ1-5 TRBV6-2/TRBV6-3 few CASSYRGLYSNQPQHF TGTGCCAGCAGTTACAGAGGCCTTTATAGCAATCAGCCCCAGCATTTT
TRBD2 TRBJ2-3 TRBV9 few CASSVGLAGGSTDTQYF TGTGCCAGCAGCGTGGGACTAGCGGGGGGCAGCACAGATACGCAGTATTTT
TRBD1 TRBJ1-2 TRBV9 - CASSVVAGGAGGYTF TGTGCCAGCAGCGTAGTGGCAGGGGGCGCGGGTGGCTACACCTTC
- TRBJ1-6 TRBV7-2 - CASSLAEQGIPPLNSPLHF TGTGCCAGCAGCTTAGCGGAACAGGGAATCCCTCCCTTAAATTCACCCCTCCACTTT
- TRBJ2-1 TRBV4-2 - CASSQDLVRRGDNEQFF TGTGCCAGCAGCCAAGATCTGGTTAGAAGAGGCGACAATGAGCAGTTCTTC
TRBD1 TRBJ1-4 TRBV7-2 - CASSAGQGNNEKLFF TGTGCCAGCAGCGCCGGACAGGGAAATAATGAAAAACTGTTTTTT
- TRBJ2-2 TRBV5-6 - CASSWDRRGSGELFF TGTGCCAGCAGCTGGGATCGTCGGGGGAGCGGGGAGCTGTTTTTT
- TRBJ2-7 TRBV6-2/TRBV6-3 - CASSSYEEDNYEQYF TGTGCCAGCAGTTCCTACGAAGAGGACAACTACGAGCAGTACTTC
- TRBJ2-7 TRBV21-1 - CASSKVPPGQGKNHSYEQYF TGTGCCAGCAGCAAAGTGCCTCCGGGACAGGGGAAGAATCACTCCTACGAGCAGTACTTC
- TRBJ1-5 TRBV15 few CATSREGDINQPQHF TGTGCCACCAGCAGAGAGGGGGACATCAATCAGCCCCAGCATTTT
TRBD2 TRBJ2-1 TRBV6-6 - CASTLTGGYEQFF TGTGCCAGCACCCTAACGGGGGGTTATGAGCAGTTCTTC
- TRBJ1-1 TRBV29-1 - CSVEGGRETEAFF TGCAGCGTTGAAGGGGGCAGGGAAACTGAAGCTTTCTTT
TRBD1 TRBJ1-5 TRBV12-3/TRBV12-4 few CASSYRGSGNQPQHF TGTGCCAGCAGTTACAGGGGCTCCGGCAATCAGCCCCAGCATTTT